Shown below are 19 T cell receptor beta chains from a single sample sequenced in a study of B cell selection in AIRE deficiency. Libraries were prepared by immunoSEQ multiplex PCR; TCRdb keeps only in-frame clonotypes and omits some of them. The sample yields about 24,000 clones, approximately 96% seen once. CD4+CD127+ cells were sorted as the conventional CD4 T cells. Sample: CD4+CD127+ conventional T cells sorted from PBMCs. Receptor source: a human donor in good health.

This clone was counted a single time. The rearrangement joins TRBV7-3 to TRBJ2-2, with TRBD2 matching over 9 bases. The CDR3 length is 15 residues. The ends lost 3 bases at V and 6 bases at J; junction bases unmatched: 5. Germline lookup yields CDR1 SGHTA and CDR2 FQGTGA. This chain's CDR3 is CASSFAGLAAGELFF. The CDR3 nucleotides are TGTGCCAGCAGCTTCGCGGGACTAGCCGCCGGGGAGCTGTTTTTT.

This sequence joins TRBV11-2 and TRBJ2-2; TRBD2 might be the D (7 bases). This CDR3 region has 16 residues. CDR1 and CDR2 (germline): SGHAT, FQNNGV. Trimming removed 1 base at V and 5 bases at J, with 14 bases between. The CDR3 protein is CASSLAGGRNTGELFF. The DNA of the CDR3 is TGTGCCAGCAGCTTAGCCGGGGGGCGGAATACCGGGGAGCTGTTTTTT. The full variable domain, in which reference TRBV11-2 and TRBJ2-2 provide the parts outside the CDR3, is EAGVAQSPRYKIIEKRQSVAFWCNPISGHATLYWYQQILGQGPKLLIQFQNNGVVDDSQLPKDRFSAERLKGVDSTLKIQPAKLEDSAVYLCASSLAGGRNTGELFFGEGSRLTVL.

This chain joins TRBV10-2 and TRBJ2-3; the match to TRBD2 covers 7 bases. The CDR3 runs to 15 residues. After removal of 8 bases from V and 0 bases from J, the junction contained 8 bases not matched to a gene. CDR1 WSHSY and CDR2 SAAADI come from the germline V gene. CDR3 residues: CASGDYRDSTDTQYF. CDR3 sequence (DNA): TGCGCCAGCGGGGACTACCGAGATAGCACAGATACGCAGTATTTT.

The V and J genes are TRBV5-4 and TRBJ1-2; D call uncertain. The CDR3 sequence is 13 residues long. Trimming took 2 bases from V and 6 from J, leaving 11 bases between them. CDR1 and CDR2 (germline): SGHNT, YYREEE (reference sequence). CDR3 DNA sequence: TGTGCCAGCAGCTTTGACTGGTCGGATGGCTACACCTTC. Translated: CASSFDWSDGYTF.

The rearrangement links TRBV18 to TRBJ2-1; D is unclear. The CDR3 spans 13 residues. Germline loops: CDR1 KGHSH, CDR2 LQKENI. V gave up 2 bases and J gave up 6 bases, with 8 bases separating them. CDR3 sequence: CASSPGQANEQFF. DNA of the CDR3: TGTGCCAGCTCACCAGGGCAGGCCAATGAGCAGTTCTTC.

This chain links TRBV11-2 with TRBJ1-1, with D unresolved. The V end was cut by 7 bases, the J end by 4 bases, with 13 bases between. The CDR3 extends over 13 amino acids. From germline, CDR1 is SGHAT and CDR2 FQNNGV. As DNA, the CDR3 is TGTGCCAGCAACATGGGGTGGGGCACTGAAGCTTTCTTT. Its translation: CASNMGWGTEAFF.

This chain joins TRBV4-2 and TRBJ2-2, with D maybe TRBD2 (6 bases). CDR3 length: 17 amino acids. The V end lost 0 bases, the J end lost 2 bases, and 13 bases lay between the germline ends. Germline CDR1 and CDR2: LGHNA and YNFKEQ. Here the CDR3 reads CASSQDTAGINTGELFF. In nucleotides, the CDR3 is TGTGCCAGCAGCCAAGATACGGCGGGGATTAACACCGGGGAGCTGTTTTTT.

The CDR3 nucleotides read TGTGCCTGGAACCTCGGTTCGAATAATTCACCCCTCCACTTT. Its translation: CAWNLGSNNSPLHF. The chain employs TRBV30 and TRBJ1-6, with D uncertain. This CDR3 has 14 amino acids. Looked up from germline, CDR1 is GTSNPN and CDR2 is SVGIG (reference sequence). The V gene lost 4 bases and the J gene lost 5 bases, with 12 bases spanning the gap.

The V gene is TRBV28, the J gene TRBJ2-7; 12 nucleotides match TRBD2. Germline assignment: CDR1 MDHEN and CDR2 SYDVKM. Losses at the gene ends were 6 bases for V and 3 bases for J; bases not matched to a gene: 12. The CDR3 is 17 amino acids. CDR3 nucleotides: TGTGCCAGCAGCTTTGAGCAGCCGGGACTAGCGGGCTACGAGCAGTACTTC. Translating gives CASSFEQPGLAGYEQYF. Looking up the rest from reference TRBV28 and TRBJ2-7 gives the full variable domain: DVKVTQSSRYLVKRTGEKVFLECVQDMDHENMFWYRQDPGLGLRLIYFSYDVKMKEKGDIPEGYSVSREKKERFSLILESASTNQTSMYLCASSFEQPGLAGYEQYFGPGTRLTVT.

The chain carries TRBV5-1 and TRBJ1-1; weak D call: TRBD1 (6 bases). Germline V gene lookup returns CDR1 SGHRS and CDR2 YFSETQ. The CDR3 spans 16 residues. V was shortened by 4 bases and J by 4 bases, with 20 bases between the two germline ends. The chain's CDR3 is CASSPQSGGASTEAFF. As DNA, the CDR3 is TGCGCCAGCAGCCCCCAGAGTGGGGGCGCGAGCACTGAAGCTTTCTTT. Combining the CDR3 with reference TRBV5-1 and TRBJ1-1 gives the whole variable domain KAGVTQTPRYLIKTRGQQVTLSCSPISGHRSVSWYQQTPGQGLQFLFEYFSETQRNKGNFPGRFSGRQFSNSRSEMNVSTLELGDSALYLCASSPQSGGASTEAFFGQGTRLTVV.

V and J are TRBV9 and TRBJ2-5, with 10 bases lining up with TRBD2. CDR1 is SGDLS and CDR2 is YYNGEE in the germline V gene. The trim removed 5 bases at V and 4 bases at J, leaving 8 bases unmatched. The CDR3 is 15 amino acids. CDR3 protein: CASSGTLAGGETQYF. The CDR3 DNA reads as TGTGCCAGCAGTGGAACCTTAGCGGGGGGAGAGACCCAGTACTTC.

For the CDR3, the DNA is TGTGCCAGCAGCCGACTCAGAACAACTAATGAAAAACTGTTTTTT. It specifies CASSRLRTTNEKLFF. The chain uses TRBV7-9 and TRBJ1-4; D is ambiguous. CDR1 SEHNR and CDR2 FQNEAQ come from the germline V gene (reference sequence). The CDR3 sequence is 15 residues long. Trimming pared 5 bases from V and 0 bases from J, leaving 10 bases between.

This clone was seen only once. This chain joins TRBV5-6 and TRBJ2-4; maybe TRBD1 (6 bases). The CDR3 is 14 residues long. CDR1 is SGHDT and CDR2 is YYEEEE in the germline V gene. Trimming shortened V by 1 base and J by 4 bases, and 9 bases separated the two germline ends. The CDR3 region has the DNA TGTGCCAGCAGCTTGTCAGGGGCGAAAAACATTCAGTACTTC. Translation: CASSLSGAKNIQYF.

This clone was seen only once. This chain links TRBV5-1 with TRBJ1-2; no definite D call. This CDR3 has 15 amino acids. Trimming pared 0 bases from V and 4 bases from J, leaving 13 bases between. CDR1 is SGHRS, CDR2 YFSETQ, per germline. CDR3 sequence reads: CASSLDGGGGYGYTF. The CDR3 bases are TGCGCCAGCAGCTTGGATGGAGGAGGCGGCTATGGCTACACCTTC. Drawing the rest from reference TRBV5-1 and TRBJ1-2, the complete variable domain is KAGVTQTPRYLIKTRGQQVTLSCSPISGHRSVSWYQQTPGQGLQFLFEYFSETQRNKGNFPGRFSGRQFSNSRSEMNVSTLELGDSALYLCASSLDGGGGYGYTFGSGTRLTVV.

The chain recombines TRBV2 with TRBJ2-1; possible D gene TRBD1, 6 bases. Germline loops: CDR1 SNHLY, CDR2 FYNNEI. This CDR3 has 11 residues. With 7 bases removed from V and 6 bases from J, the gap between germline ends came to 7 bases. The CDR3 reads CASNRVNEQFF. CDR3 nucleotides: TGTGCCAGCAACAGGGTCAATGAGCAGTTCTTC. Full variable domain (rest looked up from reference TRBV2 and TRBJ2-1): EPEVTQTPSHQVTQMGQEVILRCVPISNHLYFYWYRQILGQKVEFLVSFYNNEISEKSEIFDDQFSVERPDGSNFTLKIRSTKLEDSAMYFCASNRVNEQFFGPGTRLTVL.

The chain has TRBV11-2 and TRBJ2-3; TRBD1 matches 7 bases. The CDR3 contains 16 residues. Germline CDR1 is SGHAT and CDR2 is FQNNGV. With V trimmed by 5 bases and J by 0 bases, 8 bases remained unmatched. In DNA form, the CDR3 reads TGTGCCAGCAGCGCTAGAGGGGGACAGAGCACAGATACGCAGTATTTT. This sequence encodes CASSARGGQSTDTQYF. The full variable domain, its missing parts supplied by reference TRBV11-2 and TRBJ2-3, is EAGVAQSPRYKIIEKRQSVAFWCNPISGHATLYWYQQILGQGPKLLIQFQNNGVVDDSQLPKDRFSAERLKGVDSTLKIQPAKLEDSAVYLCASSARGGQSTDTQYFGPGTRLTVL.

This sequence joins TRBV2 and TRBJ2-2, with a tentative D call TRBD1 (8 bases). Trimming cost V 6 bases and J 5 bases, with 16 bases left between them. The germline gives CDR1 SNHLY, CDR2 FYNNEI. CDR3 length: 15 residues. The CDR3 loop reads CASRAGQGATGELFF. The DNA of the CDR3 is TGTGCCAGCAGAGCGGGGCAGGGGGCTACCGGGGAGCTGTTTTTT.

The rearrangement uses TRBV10-3 and TRBJ1-2, with TRBD1 as a possible D gene (5 bases). The germline V and J ends were trimmed by 11 bases and 4 bases, with 20 bases remaining between them. Germline values: CDR1 ENHRY, CDR2 SYGVKD. CDR3 length: 14 residues. This CDR3 reads CACRGGGTIYGYTF. The CDR3 DNA sequence: TGTGCCTGCCGGGGGGGAGGAACGATCTATGGCTACACCTTC.

The gene calls are TRBV9 and TRBJ2-5, with TRBD1 matching 8 bases. Germline loops: CDR1 SGDLS, CDR2 YYNGEE. The CDR3 has 15 amino acids. Trimming cost V 0 bases and J 5 bases; bases outside gene matches: 6. The CDR3 DNA sequence: TGTGCCAGCAGCGTAGACGACAGGGGTCGGGAGACCCAGTACTTC. Protein product: CASSVDDRGRETQYF.